This TCR beta chain was obtained from a study of blood T cell repertoires in COVID-19 (dated by TCRdb to 2018 to 2021). Context from the whole study: The collaborator samples originated in the United States, Italy and Spain and spanned the acute and convalescent phases of COVID-19. Samples were obtained from the ongoing ImmuneRACE study (first 160 participants) and from about 1,300 subjects provided by 6 global collaborators. The prospective study material was composed of cDNA or gDNA derived from T cells, B-cell-depleted T cells, or PBMCs. The repertoires were released in a freely available public database meant as a resource for research on the immune response to SARS-CoV-2. Sample metadata almost always included a de-identified subject ID, COVID-19 status, age in years and sex. The dataset comprised deeply sampled blood TCRbeta repertoires from subjects exposed to, actively infected with, or recovered from COVID-19. Where available, HLA class I and class II types were taken from metadata supplied by the sample provider and were not determined by assay-based typing.

Each collaborating institution followed its own protocols to collect whole blood in K2EDTA tubes. Collaborator samples were shipped for TCRbeta analysis as frozen whole blood, isolated PBMCs, or DNA extracted from either sample type. General findings and caveats noted by the study authors: The amount of clinical and demographic metadata varied by source and participant and was provided uncurated.

The immunoSEQ Assay, a bias-controlled multiplex PCR, was used to amplify TCRbeta CDR3 regions from genomic DNA. The source study handled its data this way. Nucleated cell counts per sample were estimated from amplification of reference gene primers within the assay. Sequence reads were collapsed and filtered to measure the absolute abundance of every unique TCRbeta CDR3 rearrangement. For each sample, productive Simpson clonality was calculated as the square root of Simpson's diversity index over productive rearrangements. Sourced from immuneACCESS, this table was stored by TCRdb with only in-frame sequences that have V and J called. A share of the clones is absent; for the studies checked, an unresolved V gene accounts for under half, and the remainder has no known explanation. Clone size and V and J calls were adopted from that table, with D and trimming inferred from the DNA. This sample lists some 48,000 clones; approximately 84% were detected once. Approximately 2.5% of the sample comes from the top ten.

As concerns this clone: The target of this receptor is not known. Base qualities are not recorded, but no much larger clone differs from it by a single base.

Material: peripheral blood. This TCR came from a man aged 45 to 65 with acute or convalescent COVID-19.

The DNA sequence follows: TGTGCCAGCAGACCGGGACAGGGAGTTGAAAAACTGTTTTTT. Its coded protein is CASRPGQGVEKLFF. This sequence uses TRBV6-5 and TRBJ1-4, with 9 bases in between that match TRBD1. Per the germline V gene, MNHEY is the CDR1 and SVGAGI is the CDR2. V loses 6 bases at its end and J loses 7 bases; junction bases beyond the gene matches: 6. Counted from cysteine to phenylalanine, this CDR3 has 14 amino acids. CDR3 DNA is the only sequence kept; it has 42 bases, read in frame from the first base.